The rows below give T cell receptor beta chains drawn from one sample of a study of T cell changes during pregnancy in multiple sclerosis. Clones were read by immunoSEQ multiplex PCR, and TCRdb kept only the in-frame ones, dropping some. Of about 87,000 clones listed, approximately 92% are singletons. The source was peripheral blood, collected in the third trimester of pregnancy. The receptors were sampled from a female donor in good health, enrolled as a control in a pregnancy study. The CDR3 runs from the conserved cysteine through the conserved F or W. Fields, in order: J gene, V gene, D gene, clone size, CDR3 protein, CDR3 DNA. The D gene is left open where the match is weak. Clone sizes are given selectively: once, few, many, or a class where the clone is expanded.

TRBJ2-5,TRBV5-1,-,once,CASSLVSSGETQYF,TGCGCCAGCAGCTTGGTGTCCTCGGGAGAGACCCAGTACTTC
TRBJ1-1,TRBV28,-,-,CASSLNGNTEAFF,TGTGCCAGCAGTCTAAACGGGAACACTGAAGCTTTCTTT
TRBJ2-5,TRBV6-1,TRBD2,-,CASSAGSSGTWETQYF,TGTGCCAGCAGTGCCGGGTCTAGCGGGACCTGGGAGACCCAGTACTTC
TRBJ2-1,TRBV4-1,-,-,CASSQEGLPSYNEQFF,TGCGCCAGCAGCCAAGAGGGGCTACCCTCCTACAATGAGCAGTTCTTC
TRBJ1-3,TRBV28,-,-,CASSLLGPGNTIYF,TGTGCCAGCAGTTTATTGGGGCCTGGAAACACCATATATTTT
TRBJ2-3,TRBV4-2,TRBD2,-,CASSQDGTSVKGGYSTDTQYF,TGTGCCAGCAGCCAAGATGGGACTAGCGTCAAGGGCGGGTATAGCACAGATACGCAGTATTTT
TRBJ2-2,TRBV4-1,TRBD2,-,CASSQDLAGGGGELFF,TGCGCCAGCAGCCAAGATCTAGCGGGAGGAGGCGGGGAGCTGTTTTTT
TRBJ2-1,TRBV5-4,-,-,CASINRGRAGNEQFF,TGTGCCAGCATCAACAGGGGGAGGGCCGGCAATGAGCAGTTCTTC
TRBJ1-5,TRBV6-1,-,once,CASSNARGPNQPQHF,TGTGCCAGCAGCAACGCCAGGGGACCCAATCAGCCCCAGCATTTT
TRBJ2-2,TRBV9,-,-,CASSRGGRNTGELFF,TGTGCCAGCAGCCGGGGTGGCCGGAACACCGGGGAGCTGTTTTTT
TRBJ2-1,TRBV5-1,-,-,CASSLDAGGNEQFF,TGCGCCAGCAGCTTGGACGCCGGGGGCAATGAGCAGTTCTTC
TRBJ2-7,TRBV28,TRBD2,-,CASITGRAPSEQYF,TGTGCCAGCATCACCGGGAGGGCCCCGTCCGAGCAGTACTTC
TRBJ1-5,TRBV7-2,TRBD1,-,CASSHGQGNQPQHF,TGTGCCAGCAGCCATGGACAGGGCAATCAGCCCCAGCATTTT
TRBJ1-1,TRBV7-2,-,-,CASSLVLRQFPEAFF,TGTGCCAGCAGCTTAGTCCTTAGACAGTTCCCTGAAGCTTTCTTT
TRBJ2-7,TRBV6-4,-,-,CASSDSVGSFRGGFYEQYF,TGTGCCAGCAGTGACTCGGTCGGGTCGTTTCGGGGAGGTTTTTACGAGCAGTACTTC
TRBJ2-3,TRBV27,-,-,CASSLLGDTQYF,TGTGCCAGCAGTTTACTCGGAGATACGCAGTATTTT
TRBJ1-1,TRBV6-5,-,-,CASSYSSLGGTEAFF,TGTGCCAGCAGTTACTCTAGTTTGGGGGGCACTGAAGCTTTCTTT
TRBJ2-2,TRBV5-1,-,-,CASSVTGPDTGELFF,TGCGCCAGCAGCGTCACAGGGCCGGACACCGGGGAGCTGTTTTTT
TRBJ2-3,TRBV10-3,TRBD2,once,CAISELAGGTDTQYF,TGTGCCATCAGTGAACTAGCGGGAGGCACAGATACGCAGTATTTT
TRBJ1-1,TRBV28,TRBD1,-,CASSRDGTDKTFF,TGTGCCAGCAGTCGGGACGGGACAGATAAAACTTTCTTT
TRBJ2-1,TRBV19,TRBD1,-,CASCGQGAGEQFF,TGTGCCAGTTGCGGCCAGGGGGCAGGTGAGCAGTTCTTC
TRBJ1-3,TRBV5-1,-,-,CASSPFAGASGNTIYF,TGCGCCAGCAGCCCCTTTGCAGGGGCCTCTGGAAACACCATATATTTT
TRBJ2-1,TRBV6-1,TRBD2,-,CASSVLAGGSYNEQFF,TGTGCCAGCAGTGTCTTAGCGGGAGGATCCTACAATGAGCAGTTCTTC
TRBJ2-7,TRBV28,TRBD2,once,CASSSPRTSGTYEQYF,TGTGCCAGCAGTTCCCCCCGGACTAGCGGAACCTACGAGCAGTACTTC
TRBJ2-1,TRBV5-8,-,once,CASSLDGSFSYNEQFF,TGTGCCAGCAGCTTGGACGGGTCCTTTTCCTACAATGAGCAGTTCTTC
TRBJ1-2,TRBV27,-,-,CASSLERGNYGYTF,TGTGCCAGCAGTTTAGAGCGCGGTAACTATGGCTACACCTTC
TRBJ1-3,TRBV25-1,TRBD1,-,CASSEQGQNSGNTIYF,TGTGCCAGCAGTGAACAGGGACAGAACTCTGGAAACACCATATATTTT
TRBJ2-1,TRBV16,-,once,CASSHFRDTSYNEQFF,TGTGCCAGCAGCCACTTTCGGGATACTTCCTACAATGAGCAGTTCTTC
TRBJ2-2,TRBV30,-,-,CAWSHGGELFF,TGTGCCTGGAGTCACGGCGGGGAGCTGTTTTTT
TRBJ2-5,TRBV4-1,-,-,CASSQEETQYF,TGCGCCAGCAGCCAGGAGGAGACCCAGTACTTC
TRBJ1-3,TRBV2,-,-,CASAGTVSGNTIYF,TGTGCCAGCGCGGGTACGGTGTCTGGAAACACCATATATTTT
TRBJ2-7,TRBV5-1,TRBD1,few,CASSSGTGGNLREQYF,TGCGCCAGCAGCTCCGGGACAGGGGGTAACCTACGAGAGCAGTACTTC
TRBJ2-1,TRBV28,TRBD2,-,CASSFSGKSSYNEQFF,TGTGCCAGCAGTTTCAGCGGGAAGAGCTCCTACAATGAGCAGTTCTTC
TRBJ2-5,TRBV10-1,-,few,CASSEPEETQYF,TGCGCCAGCAGTGAGCCAGAAGAGACCCAGTACTTC
TRBJ2-7,TRBV5-4,-,-,CASSLAWGELYF,TGTGCCAGCAGCTTGGCGTGGGGGGAGCTTTACTTC
TRBJ2-1,TRBV25-1,-,-,CASSESRARNFNEQFF,TGTGCCAGCAGTGAATCGCGGGCTAGAAATTTCAATGAGCAGTTCTTC
TRBJ1-3,TRBV5-6,-,-,CASSPTVRESGNTIYF,TGTGCCAGCAGCCCAACCGTTCGGGAGTCAGGAAACACCATATATTTT
TRBJ2-7,TRBV10-3,TRBD2,-,CAISELAGTYEQYF,TGTGCCATCAGTGAACTAGCGGGGACCTACGAGCAGTACTTC
TRBJ1-1,TRBV9,-,few,CASSVGIGEKMNTEAFF,TGTGCCAGCAGCGTAGGCATAGGGGAAAAGATGAACACTGAAGCTTTCTTT
TRBJ1-2,TRBV10-3,-,-,CAISEDQGTNYGYTF,TGTGCCATCAGTGAGGACCAGGGCACTAACTATGGCTACACCTTC
TRBJ2-5,TRBV10-3,TRBD2,-,CAISEPGLAGQETQYF,TGTGCCATCAGTGAACCGGGACTAGCGGGCCAAGAGACCCAGTACTTC
TRBJ1-5,TRBV4-1,-,once,CASSQDSVYQPQHF,TGCGCCAGCAGCCAAGACAGTGTTTATCAGCCCCAGCATTTT
TRBJ1-1,TRBV5-1,TRBD1,-,CASRGTELLRGTEAFF,TGCGCCAGCAGAGGGACAGAACTCTTACGGGGGACTGAAGCTTTCTTT
TRBJ2-5,TRBV7-6,-,-,CASSLVVAGRLETQYF,TGTGCCAGCAGCTTAGTGGTGGCAGGGCGGCTGGAGACCCAGTACTTC
TRBJ1-2,TRBV28,-,once,CASRGIEGGLGYTF,TGTGCCAGCAGGGGGATTGAGGGGGGACTAGGCTACACCTTC
TRBJ2-5,TRBV14,-,-,CARPLATQYF,TGTGCCAGACCCCTAGCGACCCAGTACTTC
TRBJ1-2,TRBV19,TRBD1,-,CASSSSHRGGGYTF,TGTGCCAGTAGCTCGTCCCACAGGGGAGGTGGCTACACCTTC
TRBJ2-3,TRBV6-5,TRBD2,-,CASRLGLAGTDTQYF,TGTGCCAGCAGACTCGGACTAGCGGGTACAGATACGCAGTATTTT
TRBJ2-6,TRBV2,-,-,CASSEEGAGGANVLTF,TGTGCCAGCAGTGAAGAAGGGGCGGGGGGGGCCAACGTCCTGACTTTC
TRBJ2-5,TRBV5-1,-,once,CASSQYQETQYF,TGCGCCAGCAGCCAGTACCAAGAGACCCAGTACTTC
TRBJ2-7,TRBV18,-,-,CASSPPRQSPYEQYF,TGTGCCAGCTCACCACCGAGACAGAGCCCCTACGAGCAGTACTTC
TRBJ1-5,TRBV25-1,-,-,CASSDVLGGGTTNQPQHF,TGTGCCAGCAGTGATGTTCTGGGAGGAGGAACTACAAATCAGCCCCAGCATTTT
TRBJ1-1,TRBV6-5,TRBD1,-,CASSYDRARTEAFF,TGTGCCAGCAGTTACGACAGGGCTAGGACTGAAGCTTTCTTT
TRBJ2-1,TRBV27,-,-,CASKPLFSGSSYNEQFF,TGTGCCAGCAAACCCCTGTTTAGCGGCAGCTCCTACAATGAGCAGTTCTTC
TRBJ2-4,TRBV15,-,-,CATSRTTGSGDSVKNIQYF,TGTGCCACCAGCAGAACGACGGGCTCAGGCGATAGCGTCAAAAACATTCAGTACTTC
TRBJ1-4,TRBV7-9,-,-,CASSLGPAGHNEKLFF,TGTGCCAGCAGCTTAGGCCCAGCAGGCCATAATGAAAAACTGTTTTTT